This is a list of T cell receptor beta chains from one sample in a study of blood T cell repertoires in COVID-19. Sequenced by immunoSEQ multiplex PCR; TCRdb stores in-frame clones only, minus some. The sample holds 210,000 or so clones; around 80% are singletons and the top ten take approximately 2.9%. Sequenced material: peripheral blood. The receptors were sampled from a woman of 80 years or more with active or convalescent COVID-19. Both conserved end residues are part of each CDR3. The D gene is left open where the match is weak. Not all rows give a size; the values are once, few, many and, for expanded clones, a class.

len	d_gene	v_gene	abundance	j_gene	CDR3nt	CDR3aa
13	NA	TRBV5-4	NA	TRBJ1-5	TGTGCCAGCAGCTTGGAGGCGGGGCAGCCCCAGCATTTT	CASSLEAGQPQHF
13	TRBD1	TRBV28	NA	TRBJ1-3	TGTGCCAGCAGCGACAGGGGGCGGAACACCATATATTTT	CASSDRGRNTIYF
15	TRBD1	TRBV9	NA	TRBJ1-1	TGTGCCAGCAGCTTAGGACAGGGGGATTACACTGAAGCTTTCTTT	CASSLGQGDYTEAFF
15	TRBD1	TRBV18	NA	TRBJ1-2	TGTGCCAGCTCACCTCAAAACAGGGGGCAGTATGGCTACACCTTC	CASSPQNRGQYGYTF
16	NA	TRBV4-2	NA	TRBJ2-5	TGTGCCAGCAGCCAAGAGAGTACGGGAACCCGGGAGACCCAGTACTTC	CASSQESTGTRETQYF
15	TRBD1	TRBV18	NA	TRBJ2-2	TGTGCCAGCTCACCACGACAGGGTCCCACCGGGGAGCTGTTTTTT	CASSPRQGPTGELFF
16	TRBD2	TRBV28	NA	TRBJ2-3	TGTGCCAGCACCAAGGGTCGCGGGGGGAGCACAGATACGCAGTATTTT	CASTKGRGGSTDTQYF
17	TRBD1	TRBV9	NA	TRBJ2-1	TGTGCCAGCAGCTATAGACCACAGGGGTCAACCTACAATGAGCAGTTCTTC	CASSYRPQGSTYNEQFF
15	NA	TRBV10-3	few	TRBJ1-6	TGTGCCATCAGTGACCTGGGGGGTAAGGGTTCACCCCTCCACTTT	CAISDLGGKGSPLHF
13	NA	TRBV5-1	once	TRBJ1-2	TGCGCCAGCAGCTTGGCCGGGAGAGGCGGCTACACCTTC	CASSLAGRGGYTF
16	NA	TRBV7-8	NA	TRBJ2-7	TGTGCCAGCAGCTTAGCGTCCCAGGGCTACTCCTACGAGCAGTACTTC	CASSLASQGYSYEQYF
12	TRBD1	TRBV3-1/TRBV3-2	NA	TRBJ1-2	TGTGCCGCCGGGGACAGGGCCTATGGCTACACCTTC	CAAGDRAYGYTF
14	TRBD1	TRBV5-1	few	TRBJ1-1	TGCGCCAGCAGCTTGGCAGGGGGTGACACTGAAGCTTTCTTT	CASSLAGGDTEAFF
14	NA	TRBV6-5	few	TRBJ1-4	TGTGCCAGCAGTTTCAGAACAAGTAATGAAAAACTGTTTTTT	CASSFRTSNEKLFF
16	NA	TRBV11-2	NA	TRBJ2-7	TGTGCCAGCAGCCCCAAGGGGGCGGGACAAACCTACGAGCAGTACTTC	CASSPKGAGQTYEQYF
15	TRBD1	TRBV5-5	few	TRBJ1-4	TGTGCCAGCAAGTTACCCGGGACAGGGAGTGAAAAACTGTTTTTT	CASKLPGTGSEKLFF
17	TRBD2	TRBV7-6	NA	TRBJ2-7	TGTGCCAGCAGCTTAGCGACTAGCGGGGGGGTCCTCGGCGAGCAGTACTTC	CASSLATSGGVLGEQYF
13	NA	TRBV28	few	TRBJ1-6	TGTGCCAGCCATTCAGGGTTTAATTCACCCCTCCACTTT	CASHSGFNSPLHF
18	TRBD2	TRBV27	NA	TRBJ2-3	TGTGCCAGCAGTTTGAGGGCACGTAGGGACTACCTCGGGAATACGCAGTATTTT	CASSLRARRDYLGNTQYF
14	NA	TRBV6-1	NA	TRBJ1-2	TGTGCCAGCAGTGAAGCTGGCAGGGACTATGGCTACACCTTC	CASSEAGRDYGYTF
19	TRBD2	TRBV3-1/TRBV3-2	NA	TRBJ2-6	TGTGCCAGCAGCCAGCTTCTAGCGGGGGCCCACTCTGGGGCCAACGTCCTGACTTTC	CASSQLLAGAHSGANVLTF
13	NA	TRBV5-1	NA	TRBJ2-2	TGCGCCAGCAGACCCCCAGTCACCGGGGAGCTGTTTTTT	CASRPPVTGELFF
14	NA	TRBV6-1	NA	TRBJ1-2	TGTGCCAGCAGTGAAGTATCGGGTATCGATGGCTACACCTTC	CASSEVSGIDGYTF
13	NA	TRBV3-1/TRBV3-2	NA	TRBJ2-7	TGTGCCAGCAGCCAATGGTCCCCGGGGGAGCAGTACTTC	CASSQWSPGEQYF
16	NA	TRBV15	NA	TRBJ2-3	TGTGCCACCAGCAGAGATCCCCTAGCTGGCACAGATACGCAGTATTTT	CATSRDPLAGTDTQYF